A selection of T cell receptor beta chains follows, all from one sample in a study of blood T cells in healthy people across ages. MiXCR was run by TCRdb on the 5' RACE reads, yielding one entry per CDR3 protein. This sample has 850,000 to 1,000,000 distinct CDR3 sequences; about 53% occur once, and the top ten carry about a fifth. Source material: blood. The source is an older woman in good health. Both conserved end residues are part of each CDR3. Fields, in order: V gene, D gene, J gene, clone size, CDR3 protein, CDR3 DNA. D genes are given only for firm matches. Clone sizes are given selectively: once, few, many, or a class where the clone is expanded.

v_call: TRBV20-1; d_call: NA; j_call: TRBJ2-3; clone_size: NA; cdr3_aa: CSALSGGADTQYF; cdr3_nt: TGCAGTGCCCTTAGCGGAGGGGCAGATACGCAGTATTTT
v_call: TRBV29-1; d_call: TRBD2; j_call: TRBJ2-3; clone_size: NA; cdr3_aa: CSAGGLAGEGTQYF; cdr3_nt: TGCAGCGCCGGCGGTCTAGCGGGAGAAGGTACGCAGTATTTT
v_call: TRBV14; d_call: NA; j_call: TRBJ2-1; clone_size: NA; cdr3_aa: CASSSRQATNNEQFF; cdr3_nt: TGTGCCAGCAGCTCCCGACAGGCGACGAACAATGAGCAGTTCTTC
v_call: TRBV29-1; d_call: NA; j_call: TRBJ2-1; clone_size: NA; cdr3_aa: CSVGGGVWNGEQFF; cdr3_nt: TGCAGCGTTGGGGGGGGCGTATGGAATGGTGAGCAGTTCTTC
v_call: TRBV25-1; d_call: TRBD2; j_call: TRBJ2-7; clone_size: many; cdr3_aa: CASSESEGTSGGTYEQYF; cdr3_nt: TGTGCCAGCAGTGAATCGGAGGGGACTAGCGGGGGTACCTACGAGCAGTACTTC
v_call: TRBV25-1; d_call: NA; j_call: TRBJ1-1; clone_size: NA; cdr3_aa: CASRQTGDNTEAFF; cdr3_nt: TGTGCCAGCAGACAGACAGGCGATAACACTGAAGCTTTCTTT
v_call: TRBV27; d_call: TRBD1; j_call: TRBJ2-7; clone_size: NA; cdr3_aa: CASSLFIPGSAGGLEDEQYF; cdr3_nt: TGTGCCAGCAGTTTATTTATCCCGGGGTCGGCAGGGGGCTTGGAGGACGAGCAGTACTTC
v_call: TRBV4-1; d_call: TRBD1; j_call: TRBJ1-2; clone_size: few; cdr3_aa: CASSHSGGATGYTF; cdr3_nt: TGCGCCAGCAGCCACTCAGGGGGCGCGACTGGCTACACCTTC
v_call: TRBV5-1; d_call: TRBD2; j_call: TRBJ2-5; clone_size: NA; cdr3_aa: CASSSLAGAMFGETQYF; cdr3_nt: TGCGCCAGCAGCTCCCTAGCGGGAGCTATGTTCGGCGAGACCCAGTACTTC
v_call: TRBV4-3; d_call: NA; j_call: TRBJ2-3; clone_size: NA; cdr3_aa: CASSKGGAGVDTQYF; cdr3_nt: TGCGCCAGCAGCAAAGGGGGGGCAGGGGTCGATACGCAGTATTTT
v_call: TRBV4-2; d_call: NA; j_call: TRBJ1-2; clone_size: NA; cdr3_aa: CASSQNPAVGYTF; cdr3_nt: TGTGCCAGCAGCCAAAATCCGGCGGTGGGTTACACCTTC
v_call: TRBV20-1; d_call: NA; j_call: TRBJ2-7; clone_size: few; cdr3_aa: CSARVLGSSYEQYF; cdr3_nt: TGCAGTGCTAGAGTGTTAGGGAGCTCCTACGAGCAGTACTTC
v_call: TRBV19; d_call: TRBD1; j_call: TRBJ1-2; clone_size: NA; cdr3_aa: CASVSPGTGGRGYTF; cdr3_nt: TGTGCCAGTGTTTCCCCCGGGACAGGGGGCAGAGGCTACACCTTC
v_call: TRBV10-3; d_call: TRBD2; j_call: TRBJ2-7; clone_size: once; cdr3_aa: CAISERLAVLYEQYF; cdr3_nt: TGTGCCATCAGTGAACGACTAGCGGTATTATACGAGCAGTACTTC
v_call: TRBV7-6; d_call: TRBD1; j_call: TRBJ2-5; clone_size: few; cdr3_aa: CASSLGWTGGRETQYF; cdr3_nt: TGTGCCAGCAGCCTCGGGTGGACAGGGGGCAGGGAGACCCAGTACTTC
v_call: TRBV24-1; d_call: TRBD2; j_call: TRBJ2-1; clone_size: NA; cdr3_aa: CATSDRLAGARKEQFF; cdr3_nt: TGTGCCACCAGTGATCGGCTAGCGGGAGCTCGTAAGGAGCAGTTCTTC
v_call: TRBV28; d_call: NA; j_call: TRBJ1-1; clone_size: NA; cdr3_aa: CASSLLTQEAFF; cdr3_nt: TGTGCCAGCAGTCTCCTGACCCAGGAAGCTTTCTTT
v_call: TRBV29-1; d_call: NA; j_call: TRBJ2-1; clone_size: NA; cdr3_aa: CSVGFEQFF; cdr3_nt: TGCAGCGTGGGGTTTGAGCAGTTCTTC
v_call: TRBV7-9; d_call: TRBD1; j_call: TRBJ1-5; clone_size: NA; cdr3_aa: CASSDNRGGSNQPQHF; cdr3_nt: TGTGCCAGCAGCGACAACAGGGGAGGCAGCAATCAGCCCCAGCATTTT
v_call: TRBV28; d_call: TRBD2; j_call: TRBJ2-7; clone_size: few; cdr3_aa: CASSPSGGASSYEQYF; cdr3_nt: TGTGCCAGCAGTCCCTCGGGGGGGGCCAGCTCCTACGAGCAGTACTTC
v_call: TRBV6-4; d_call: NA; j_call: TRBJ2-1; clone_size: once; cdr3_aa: CASSDPNLSNEQFF; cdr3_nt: TGTGCCAGCAGTGACCCCAACCTATCCAATGAGCAGTTCTTC
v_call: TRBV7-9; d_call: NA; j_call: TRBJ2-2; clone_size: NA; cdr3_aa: CASSLRGRTGELFF; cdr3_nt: TGTGCCAGCAGCTTGAGGGGGAGGACCGGGGAGCTGTTTTTT
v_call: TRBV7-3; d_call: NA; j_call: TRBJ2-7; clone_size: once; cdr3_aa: CASSLDSTGVFDEQYF; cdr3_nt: TGTGCCAGCAGCCTCGACTCAACGGGAGTTTTCGATGAGCAGTACTTC
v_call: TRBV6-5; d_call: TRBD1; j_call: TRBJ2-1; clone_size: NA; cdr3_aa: CASTQGDEQFF; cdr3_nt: TGTGCCAGCACCCAGGGGGACGAGCAGTTCTTC
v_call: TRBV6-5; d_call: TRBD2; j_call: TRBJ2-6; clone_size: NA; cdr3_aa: CASRESGARANVLTF; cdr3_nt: TGTGCCAGCAGGGAGAGCGGGGCTAGGGCCAACGTCCTGACTTTC
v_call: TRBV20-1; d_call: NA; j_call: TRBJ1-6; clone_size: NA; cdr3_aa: CSARYSYNSPLHF; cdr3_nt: TGCAGTGCTAGATACTCCTATAATTCACCCCTCCACTTT
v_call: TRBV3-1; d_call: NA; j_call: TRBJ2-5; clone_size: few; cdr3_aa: CASSPGYKIGTQYF; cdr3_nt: TGTGCCAGCAGCCCTGGTTATAAGATCGGGACCCAGTACTTC
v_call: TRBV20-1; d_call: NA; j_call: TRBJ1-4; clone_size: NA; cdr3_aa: CSARDSSRDNEKLFF; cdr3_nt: TGCAGTGCTAGAGATTCTTCCAGGGATAATGAAAAACTGTTTTTT
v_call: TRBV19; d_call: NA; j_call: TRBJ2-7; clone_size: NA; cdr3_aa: CASSRPGNYEQYF; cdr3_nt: TGTGCCAGTAGTAGGCCAGGGAACTACGAGCAGTACTTC
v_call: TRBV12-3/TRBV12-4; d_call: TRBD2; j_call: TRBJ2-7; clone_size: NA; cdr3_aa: CASSHKPGASGRMGSHEQYF; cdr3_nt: TGTGCCAGCAGCCATAAACCTGGGGCTAGCGGGAGGATGGGATCCCACGAGCAGTACTTC
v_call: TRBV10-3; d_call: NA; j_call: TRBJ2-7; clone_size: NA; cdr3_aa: CAISESQGGSYEQYF; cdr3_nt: TGTGCCATCAGTGAATCGCAGGGTGGCTCCTACGAGCAGTACTTC
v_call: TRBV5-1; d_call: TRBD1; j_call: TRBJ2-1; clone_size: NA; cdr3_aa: CASSLAGQGARNEQFF; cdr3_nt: TGCGCCAGCAGCTTGGCGGGACAGGGGGCAAGGAATGAGCAGTTCTTC
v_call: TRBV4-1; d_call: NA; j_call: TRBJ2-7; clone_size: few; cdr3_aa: CASSSRQATYEQYF; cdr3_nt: TGCGCCAGCAGTAGCCGACAGGCTACCTACGAGCAGTACTTC
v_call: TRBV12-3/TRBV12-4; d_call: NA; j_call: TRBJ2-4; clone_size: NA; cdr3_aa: CASSREWDKNIQYF; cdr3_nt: TGTGCCAGCAGTCGGGAGTGGGACAAAAACATTCAGTACTTC
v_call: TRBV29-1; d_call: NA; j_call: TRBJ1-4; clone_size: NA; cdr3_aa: CSVSQGSFNEKLFF; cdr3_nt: TGCAGCGTCTCCCAGGGTAGTTTTAATGAAAAACTGTTTTTT
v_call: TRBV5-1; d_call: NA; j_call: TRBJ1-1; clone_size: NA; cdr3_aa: CASSLEGNPEAFF; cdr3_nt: TGCGCCAGCAGCTTGGAGGGGAACCCTGAAGCTTTCTTT
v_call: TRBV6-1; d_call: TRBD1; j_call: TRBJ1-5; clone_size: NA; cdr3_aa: CASSASSQGAAQPQHF; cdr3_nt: TGTGCCAGCAGTGCCTCGTCACAGGGGGCCGCCCAGCCCCAGCATTTT
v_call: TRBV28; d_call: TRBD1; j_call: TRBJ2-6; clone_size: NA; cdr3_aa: CASSLLLLPYSGQAYSGANVLTF; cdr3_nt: TGTGCCAGCAGTTTGCTCTTACTACCGTATTCGGGACAGGCCTACTCTGGGGCCAACGTCCTGACTTTC
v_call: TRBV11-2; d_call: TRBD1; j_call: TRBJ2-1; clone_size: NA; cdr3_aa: CASGLDRQGYNEQFF; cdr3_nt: TGTGCCAGCGGCTTAGATCGACAGGGGTACAATGAGCAGTTCTTC
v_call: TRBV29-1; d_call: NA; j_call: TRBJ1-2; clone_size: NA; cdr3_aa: CSEGANYGYTF; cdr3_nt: TGCAGCGAAGGGGCTAACTATGGCTACACCTTC
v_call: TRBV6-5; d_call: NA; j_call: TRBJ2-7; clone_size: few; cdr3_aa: CASARITTGGYEQYF; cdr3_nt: TGTGCCAGCGCCCGAATTACGACAGGAGGCTACGAGCAGTACTTC
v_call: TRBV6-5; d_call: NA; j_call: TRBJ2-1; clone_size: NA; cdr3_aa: CASSYRGDRIQENEGQFF; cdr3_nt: TGTGCCAGCAGTTATCGGGGCGACAGGATCCAGGAGAATGAAGGGCAGTTCTTC
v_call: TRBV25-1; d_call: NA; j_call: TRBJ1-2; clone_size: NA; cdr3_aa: CASSERVLSYGYTF; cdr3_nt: TGTGCCAGCAGTGAACGGGTCCTCAGCTATGGCTACACCTTC
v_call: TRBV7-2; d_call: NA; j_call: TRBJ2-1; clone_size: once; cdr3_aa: CASSVGGNRVNEQFF; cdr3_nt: TGTGCCAGCAGCGTTGGCGGGAACAGAGTAAATGAGCAGTTCTTC
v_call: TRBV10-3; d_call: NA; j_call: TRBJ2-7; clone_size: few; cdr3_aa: CAISDGGIYEQYF; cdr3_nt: TGTGCCATCAGTGATGGCGGGATCTACGAGCAGTACTTC
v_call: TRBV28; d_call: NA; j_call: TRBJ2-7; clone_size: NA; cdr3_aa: CASSRAWGAGAYEQYF; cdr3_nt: TGTGCCAGCAGTCGTGCATGGGGGGCAGGAGCCTACGAGCAGTACTTC
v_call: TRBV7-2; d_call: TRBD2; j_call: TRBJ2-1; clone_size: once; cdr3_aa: CASRILAGKSEQFF; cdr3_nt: TGTGCCAGCAGAATACTAGCGGGGAAGAGTGAGCAGTTCTTC
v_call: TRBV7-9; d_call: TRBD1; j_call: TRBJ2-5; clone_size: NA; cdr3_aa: CASSDRGVREAQYF; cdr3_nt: TGTGCCAGTTCAGACAGGGGGGTTCGAGAGGCCCAGTACTTC
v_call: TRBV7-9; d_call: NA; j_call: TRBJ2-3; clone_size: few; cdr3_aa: CASSLVEMSQYF; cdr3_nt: TGTGCCAGCAGCTTAGTCGAGATGTCCCAGTATTTT
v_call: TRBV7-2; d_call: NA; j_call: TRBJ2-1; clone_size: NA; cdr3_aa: CASRQVLREQFF; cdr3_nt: TGTGCCAGCAGACAGGTGCTACGTGAGCAGTTCTTC
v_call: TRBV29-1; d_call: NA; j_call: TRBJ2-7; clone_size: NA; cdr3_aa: CSADRPGTGTGGQYF; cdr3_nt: TGCAGCGCAGACAGACCCGGGACAGGAACGGGGGGCCAGTACTTC